These 25 T cell receptor beta chains originate from one sample sequenced in a study of Tregs in tolerant kidney transplant recipients. TCRdb's copy holds only in-frame clones and misses some; the assay was immunoSEQ multiplex PCR. Of more than 60,000 clones detected, 95% to 98% appear once; the ten largest clones hold around 0.51%. This specimen was CD4+ T cells from blood, taken before the transplant. These receptors were obtained from a human donor who received a combined kidney and bone marrow transplant.

This chain's CDR3 is CASSRLGGGSPPLSYGYTF. The DNA of the CDR3 is TGTGCCAGCTCACGCCTGGGGGGGGGTAGTCCCCCCCTTTCCTATGGCTACACCTTC. The chain recombines TRBV18 with TRBJ1-2, with D maybe TRBD1 (5 bases). Trimming removed 4 bases at V and 4 bases at J, with 28 bases between. The CDR3 spans 19 residues. Looked up from germline, CDR1 is KGHSH and CDR2 is LQKENI.

The chain carries TRBV15 and TRBJ2-1, with D perhaps TRBD2 (5 bases). V lost 0 bases and J lost 0, with 18 bases in between. The germline V gene encodes CDR1 LNHNV and CDR2 YYDKDF (reference sequence). The CDR3 length is 19 residues. This chain's CDR3 is CATSRDYPSGRSSYNEQFF. The CDR3, as DNA: TGTGCCACCAGCAGAGATTACCCCAGCGGTCGAAGCTCCTACAATGAGCAGTTCTTC.

This sequence joins TRBV21-1 and TRBJ2-1; whether TRBD2, the table's D call, matches the DNA was not checked. TRBV21-1 is a documented pseudogene. This CDR3 comprises 20 residues. CDR3 bases: TGTGCCAGCAGCAATCAGCAGCCGGGACAAGTAGCGGGAGAGTGGGATGAGCAGTTCTTC. It translates to CASSNQQPGQVAGEWDEQFF.

The CDR3 loop is CASSEWGPETQYF. In DNA form, the CDR3 reads TGTGCCAGCAGTGAATGGGGCCCAGAGACCCAGTACTTC. The chain combines TRBV2 with TRBJ2-5; weak D call: TRBD1 (5 bases). Germline loops: CDR1 SNHLY, CDR2 FYNNEI. Trimming took off 2 bases at V and 4 bases at J, with 8 bases between the two ends. The CDR3 length is 13 residues.

This chain joins TRBV20-1 and TRBJ1-3, with D unresolved. V dropped 2 bases and J dropped 3 bases, with 2 bases sitting between them. The CDR3 extends over 11 amino acids. The V gene's germline CDR1 is DFQATT and CDR2 SNEGSKA (reference sequence). This CDR3 reads CSARYGNTIYF. As DNA, the CDR3 is TGCAGTGCTAGATATGGAAACACCATATATTTT.

V gene TRBV7-9 combines with J gene TRBJ2-1; D not resolved. CDR3 length equals 12 residues. Germline CDR1 SEHNR, CDR2 FQNEAQ (reference sequence). Trimming cost V 2 bases and J 9 bases, with 8 bases left between them. CDR3 sequence: CASSLYSSEQFF. The CDR3 nucleotides are TGTGCCAGCAGCTTATATTCGAGTGAGCAGTTCTTC.

J is TRBJ1-1 and V is TRBV5-4; 7 nucleotides line up with TRBD1. Germline V gene sequence: CDR1 SGHNT, CDR2 YYREEE (reference sequence). This CDR3 spans 16 amino acids. After removal of 0 bases from V and 0 bases from J, the junction contained 5 bases not matched to a gene. DNA for the CDR3: TGTGCCAGCAGCTTGGCTGGGGGGACAGTGAACACTGAAGCTTTCTTT. Translated: CASSLAGGTVNTEAFF.

The chain employs TRBV29-1 and TRBJ1-1; D remains unclear. Trimming took off 2 bases at V and 1 base at J, with 17 bases between the two ends. The V gene's germline CDR1 is SQVTM and CDR2 ANQGSEA. This CDR3 is built from 16 residues. CDR3 nucleotides: TGCAGCGTTGAAATAGGACTGCCTAAACGGAACACTGAAGCTTTCTTT. It encodes CSVEIGLPKRNTEAFF.

This chain's CDR3 is CASSRETGTSSGRETQYF. In nucleotides, the CDR3 is TGTGCCAGCTCACGAGAAACCGGGACTAGTTCGGGAAGGGAGACCCAGTACTTC. The rearrangement links TRBV18 to TRBJ2-5, with 8 bases matching TRBD2. The CDR3 is 18 amino acids. V lost 4 bases to trimming and J lost 5 bases; unmatched junction nucleotides: 18. CDR1 and CDR2 (germline): KGHSH, LQKENI.

The chain links TRBV30 to TRBJ1-6; D call uncertain. The germline V and J ends were trimmed by 2 bases and 7 bases, with 9 bases remaining between them. Germline V gene lookup returns CDR1 GTSNPN and CDR2 SVGIG (reference sequence). CDR3 length: 13 residues. The CDR3 DNA is TGTGCCTGGAGTCTAGCCAGGAATTCACCCCTCCACTTT. Protein sequence: CAWSLARNSPLHF.

This chain links TRBV9 with TRBJ2-7, with 13 bases identical to TRBD2. V dropped 3 bases and J dropped 3; count of bases not matched to a gene: 3. Looked up from germline, CDR1 is SGDLS and CDR2 is YYNGEE. This CDR3 is built from 15 residues. CDR3 loop: CASSGTSGGIYEQYF. The CDR3 DNA reads TGTGCCAGCAGCGGGACTAGCGGGGGTATCTACGAGCAGTACTTC.

This sequence joins TRBV23-1 and TRBJ1-2; 11 bases align to TRBD1. TRBV23-1 is an open reading frame, and its role is uncertain. The CDR3 runs to 19 residues. V lost 0 bases to trimming and J lost 10 bases; unmatched junction nucleotides: 19. Here the CDR3 DNA reads TGCGCCAGCAGTCAATCCCGGGACAGGGGGACTCTCCGTGGGGTGGTCTACACCTTC. Its translation is CASSQSRDRGTLRGVVYTF.

The V gene is TRBV6-1, the J gene TRBJ1-4; a possible D gene is TRBD1 (5 bases). This CDR3 is 12 amino acids long. V lost 2 bases and J 17 bases, leaving 15 bases between the germline ends. The germline CDR1 and CDR2 sequences are MNHNS and SASEGT. This CDR3 is CASSEFGGSPFF. In DNA form, the CDR3 reads TGTGCCAGCAGTGAATTTGGGGGGAGTCCATTTTTT.

The J gene is TRBJ1-2, the V gene TRBV7-2; no definite D call. CDR3 size: 15 residues. Trimming stripped 1 base from V and 6 bases from J, with 15 bases between. Per the germline V gene, CDR1 is SGHTA and CDR2 is FQGNSA. The CDR3 here is CASSLDWVREDGYTF. The CDR3 coding sequence is TGTGCCAGCAGCTTAGACTGGGTGAGGGAGGATGGCTACACCTTC.

CDR3 nucleotides: TGTGCCAGCAGCTTTCCCGGTTCGAACAATGAGCAGTTCTTC. Protein sequence: CASSFPGSNNEQFF. This chain links TRBV5-4 with TRBJ2-1; no clear D gene. Trimming cost V 2 bases and J 5 bases, with 11 bases left between them. The CDR3 loop spans 14 amino acids. The germline gives CDR1 SGHNT, CDR2 YYREEE (reference sequence).

The V and J genes are TRBV28 and TRBJ2-5; the match to TRBD2 covers 9 bases. V was pared by 11 bases and J by 2 bases, with 9 bases of the junction left unmatched. Germline V gene lookup returns CDR1 MDHEN and CDR2 SYDVKM. The CDR3 runs to 14 residues. CDR3 nucleotide sequence: TGTGCCGTTACGCGGGCGGGGGGGCAAGAGACCCAGTACTTC. As protein: CAVTRAGGQETQYF.

The chain recombines TRBV19 with TRBJ1-2; 7 positions match TRBD1. The CDR3 spans 15 residues. The junction had 6 bases not matched to a gene; V was cut back by 1 base and J by 4 bases. CDR1 and CDR2 from the germline V gene are LNHDA and SQIVND (reference sequence). The chain's CDR3 is CASSIGGQFIYGYTF. The CDR3 nucleotides read TGTGCCAGTAGTATAGGGGGACAGTTCATCTATGGCTACACCTTC.

The rearrangement links TRBV7-9 to TRBJ2-3, with 13 bases identical to TRBD2. Germline trimming cut 8 bases from V and 6 bases from J; bases unmatched to any gene: 20. The CDR3 totals 19 residues. The germline V gene has CDR1 SEHNR and CDR2 FQNEAQ (reference sequence). The CDR3, as DNA: TGTGCCAGCCGTTCAACCACGCCCGGACTAGCGGGGGCCGGGGATACGCAGTATTTT. Translated: CASRSTTPGLAGAGDTQYF.

The chain links TRBV11-1 to TRBJ2-7, with 9 bases identical to TRBD1. The CDR3 has 14 amino acids. After removal of 6 bases from V and 4 bases from J, the junction contained 7 bases not matched to a gene. Germline V gene sequence: CDR1 SGHAT, CDR2 FQDESV (reference sequence). CDR3: CASSFRQGVYEQYF. Here the CDR3 DNA reads TGTGCCAGCAGTTTCCGACAGGGGGTATACGAGCAGTACTTC.

The V call is TRBV19, the J call TRBJ1-5; 10 bases map to TRBD1. The J segment lost 6 bases and the V segment lost 7 bases, leaving 6 bases of the junction unmatched. CDR1 LNHDA and CDR2 SQIVND come from the germline V gene (reference sequence). The length of the CDR3 is 14 residues. CDR3 bases: TGTGCCAGTACCGCCGGGACAGGGGTTCAGCCCCAGCATTTT. It specifies CASTAGTGVQPQHF.

The V gene is TRBV9, the J gene TRBJ2-7, with 10 bases lining up with TRBD1. CDR1 and CDR2 from the germline V gene are SGDLS and YYNGEE. V was clipped by 4 bases and J by 0 bases; unmatched bases: 4. The CDR3 has 15 residues. The CDR3 spells CASSPRTGGSYEQYF. DNA for the CDR3: TGTGCCAGCAGCCCTAGGACAGGGGGCTCCTACGAGCAGTACTTC.

The genes are TRBV5-8 and TRBJ2-7; a possible D gene is TRBD1 (6 bases). V was clipped by 1 base and J by 7 bases, with 15 bases between them. CDR3 size: 14 residues. Germline V gene sequence: CDR1 SGHTS, CDR2 YDEGEE. DNA for the CDR3: TGTGCCAGCAGCTTGTATATGGACAGATCGGAGCAGTACTTC. As protein: CASSLYMDRSEQYF.

The V call is TRBV28, the J call TRBJ2-7, with D perhaps matching TRBD2 (6 bases). Germline CDR1 and CDR2: MDHEN and SYDVKM. V shed 2 bases and J shed 7 bases, with 18 bases lying between them. The CDR3 extends over 15 amino acids. DNA of the CDR3: TGTGCCAGCAGTTTAGCAGCGGGCTCCCTGGGGGAGCAGTACTTC. This translates into CASSLAAGSLGEQYF.

The V and J genes are TRBV10-3 and TRBJ2-2; D possibly corresponds to TRBD1 (5 bases). With 9 bases removed from V and 6 bases from J, the gap between germline ends came to 17 bases. The CDR3 is 14 amino acids. The germline V gene has CDR1 ENHRY and CDR2 SYGVKD. This CDR3 is CAMKDQGSPGELFF. The CDR3 region has the DNA TGTGCCATGAAGGACCAGGGAAGTCCCGGGGAGCTGTTTTTT.

This chain joins TRBV30 and TRBJ2-5, with TRBD1 identical over 9 bases. This CDR3 is 14 amino acids long. Trimming at V came to 2 bases and at J to 5 bases, leaving 6 bases not matched to a gene. The germline gives CDR1 GTSNPN, CDR2 SVGIG (reference sequence). The DNA for the CDR3 is TGTGCCTGGAGTTGGACAGGGGCCCTGGAGACCCAGTACTTC. It specifies CAWSWTGALETQYF.